This T cell receptor beta chain was obtained from a study of cytomegalovirus exposure and HLA in healthy donors. General study results and limits: In vitro experiments confirmed that three CMV-associated chains were specific for CMV antigens.

Vbeta (60) and Jbeta (13) primers were used in the PCR. Per the authors' pipeline: It was a later analysis that counted tens of millions of unique TCR beta chains, of which approximately 9.9 million were shared. Clones were sequenced by immunoSEQ multiplex PCR, and TCRdb holds only the in-frame ones, with some missing. V and J calls and clone size are those listed in that table; D and trimming were worked out from the DNA. This table has approximately 88,000 clones, around 77% appearing once. A note on this clone: The antigen remains unidentified.

Trimming removed 0 bases at V and 8 bases at J, with 18 bases between. The CDR3 totals 16 residues. The material sequenced was PBMCs. This sequence was found in a man aged 25-45 years in good health and CMV-seronegative. The V call is TRBV23-1, the J call TRBJ2-3; tentative D call: TRBD2 (6 bases). TRBV23-1 is annotated as an ORF whose role is uncertain. The CDR3 DNA reads TGCGCCAGCAGTCAATCTGGTGGACTAAAAGCGGGTACGCAGTATTTT. Protein product: CASSQSGGLKAGTQYF.